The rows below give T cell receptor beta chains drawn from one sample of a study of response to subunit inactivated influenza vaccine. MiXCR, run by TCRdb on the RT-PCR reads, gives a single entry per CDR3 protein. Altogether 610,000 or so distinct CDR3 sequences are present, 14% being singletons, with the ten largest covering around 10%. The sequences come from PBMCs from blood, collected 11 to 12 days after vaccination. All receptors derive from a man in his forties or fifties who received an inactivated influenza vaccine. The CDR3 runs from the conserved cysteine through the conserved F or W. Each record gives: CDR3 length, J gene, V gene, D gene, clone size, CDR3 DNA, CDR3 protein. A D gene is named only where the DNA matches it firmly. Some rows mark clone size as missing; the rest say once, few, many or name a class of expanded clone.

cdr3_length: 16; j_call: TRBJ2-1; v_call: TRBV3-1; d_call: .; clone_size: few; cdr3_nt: TGTGCCAGCAGCCGGATCATAGGGGGGTCCGACAATGAGCAGTTCTTC; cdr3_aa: CASSRIIGGSDNEQFF
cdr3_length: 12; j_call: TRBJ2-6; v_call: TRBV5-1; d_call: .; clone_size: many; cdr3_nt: TGCGCCAGCAAGGGTGGGGCCAACGTCCTGACTTTC; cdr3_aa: CASKGGANVLTF
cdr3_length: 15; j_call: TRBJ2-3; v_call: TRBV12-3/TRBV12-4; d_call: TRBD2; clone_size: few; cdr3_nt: TGTGCCAGCAAAGGACGGGGGGGCATAAAAGATACGCAGTATTTT; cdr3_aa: CASKGRGGIKDTQYF
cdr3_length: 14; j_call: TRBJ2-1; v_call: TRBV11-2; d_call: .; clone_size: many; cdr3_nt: TGTGCCAGCAGCTTATACCAAGGGGCTGGTGAGCAGTTCTTC; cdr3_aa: CASSLYQGAGEQFF
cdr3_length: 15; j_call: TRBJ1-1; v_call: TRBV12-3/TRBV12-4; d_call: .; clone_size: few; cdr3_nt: TGTGCCAGCAGTTTAGAGCCCTGGGTTGGTACTGAAGCTTTCTTT; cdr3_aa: CASSLEPWVGTEAFF
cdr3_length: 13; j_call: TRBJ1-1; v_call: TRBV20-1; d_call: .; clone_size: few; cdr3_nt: TGCAGTGCTCCTGTACAGGCGAACACTGAAGCTTTCTTT; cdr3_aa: CSAPVQANTEAFF
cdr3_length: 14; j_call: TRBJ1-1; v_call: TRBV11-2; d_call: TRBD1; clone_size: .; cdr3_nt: TGTGCCAGCAGCCTGGACAGGATGAGTGGTGAAGCTTTCTTT; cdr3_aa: CASSLDRMSGEAFF
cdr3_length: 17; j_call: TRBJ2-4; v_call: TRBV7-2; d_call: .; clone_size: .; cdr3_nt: TGTGCCAGCAGCTTAGCGATAGGGGCGCTTTCCAAAAACATTCAGTACTTC; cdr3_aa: CASSLAIGALSKNIQYF
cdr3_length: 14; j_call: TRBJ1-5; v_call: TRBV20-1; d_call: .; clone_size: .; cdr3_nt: TGCAGTGCTAGCCTGGGCAGGCAGAATCAGCCCCAGCATTTT; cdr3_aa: CSASLGRQNQPQHF
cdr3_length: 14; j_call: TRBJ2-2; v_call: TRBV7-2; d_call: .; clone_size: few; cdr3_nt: TGTGCCAGCAGCCAGCGACGAAACACCGGGGAGCTGTTTTTT; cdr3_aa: CASSQRRNTGELFF
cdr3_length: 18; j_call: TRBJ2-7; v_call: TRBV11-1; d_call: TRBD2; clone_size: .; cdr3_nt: TGTGCCAGCAGCTTACCCGAAGGCAGCGGGAGCCTTTCCTACGAGCAGTACTTC; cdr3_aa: CASSLPEGSGSLSYEQYF
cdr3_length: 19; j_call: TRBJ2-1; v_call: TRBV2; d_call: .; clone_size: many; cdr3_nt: TGTGCCAGCAGTGAAGCGGTAGGCTGGGATTCTAGGATTTACAATGAGCAGTTCTTC; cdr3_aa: CASSEAVGWDSRIYNEQFF
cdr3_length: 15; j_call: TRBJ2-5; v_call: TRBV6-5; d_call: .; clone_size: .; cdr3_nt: TGTGCCAGCAGTTACGAAGGGCAGGGCGGGGAGACCCAGTACTTC; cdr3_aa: CASSYEGQGGETQYF
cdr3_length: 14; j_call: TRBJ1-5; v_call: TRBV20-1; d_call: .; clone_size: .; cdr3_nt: TGCAGTGCTAGAGATTATGACGCCAATCAGCCCCAGCATTTT; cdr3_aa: CSARDYDANQPQHF
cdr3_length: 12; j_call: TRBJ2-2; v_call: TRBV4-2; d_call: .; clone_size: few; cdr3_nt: TGTGCCAGCAGCGGGAGGACTGGGGAGCTGTTTTTT; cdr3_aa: CASSGRTGELFF
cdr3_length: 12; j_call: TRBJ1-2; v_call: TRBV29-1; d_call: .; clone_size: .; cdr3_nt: TGCAGCCTCACCGACGGGGGACGTGGCTACACCTTC; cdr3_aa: CSLTDGGRGYTF
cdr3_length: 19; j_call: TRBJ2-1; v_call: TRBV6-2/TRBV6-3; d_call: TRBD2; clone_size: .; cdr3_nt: TGTGCCAGCAGCGCCGTGTACGGGACTAGCGGGGCCCCCTACAATGAGCAGTTCTTC; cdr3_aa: CASSAVYGTSGAPYNEQFF
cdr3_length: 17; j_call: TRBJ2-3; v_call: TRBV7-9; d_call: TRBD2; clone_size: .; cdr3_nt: TGTGCCAGCAGCCCCATCGGGACTAGCGGGGGCCCCGGAACGCAGTATTTT; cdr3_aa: CASSPIGTSGGPGTQYF
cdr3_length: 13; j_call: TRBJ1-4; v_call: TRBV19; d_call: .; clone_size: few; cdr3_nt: TGTGCCAGTAGTGAACGACAGAGGGAAAAACTGTTTTTT; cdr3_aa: CASSERQREKLFF
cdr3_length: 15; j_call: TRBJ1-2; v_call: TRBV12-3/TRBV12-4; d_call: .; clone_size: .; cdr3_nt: TGTGCCAGCACCCGGGCGGGCCCTGCTAACTATGGCTACACCTTC; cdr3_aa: CASTRAGPANYGYTF
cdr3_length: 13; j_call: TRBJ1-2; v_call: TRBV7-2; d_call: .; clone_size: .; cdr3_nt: TGTGCCAGCAGCCCGAGTCCCCACTATGGCTACACCTTC; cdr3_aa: CASSPSPHYGYTF
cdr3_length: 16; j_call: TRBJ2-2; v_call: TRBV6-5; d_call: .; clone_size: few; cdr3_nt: TGTGCCAGCAGTTACTCGGCAAGAGCTAGCACCGGGGAGCTGTTTTTT; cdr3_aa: CASSYSARASTGELFF
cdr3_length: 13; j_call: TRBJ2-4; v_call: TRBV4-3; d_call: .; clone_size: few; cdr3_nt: TGCGCCAGCAGCCAAGACGTGGGGTTTATTCAGTACTTC; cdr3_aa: CASSQDVGFIQYF
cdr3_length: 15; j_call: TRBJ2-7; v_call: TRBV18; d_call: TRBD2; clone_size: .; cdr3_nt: TGTGCCAGCTCACCTAGTCTAGCGGGAATCTACGAGCAGTACTTC; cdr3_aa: CASSPSLAGIYEQYF
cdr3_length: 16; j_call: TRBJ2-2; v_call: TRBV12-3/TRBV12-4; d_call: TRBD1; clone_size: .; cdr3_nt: TGTGCCAGCAATCCCGGACAGGGGATATGGGGAAGGGAGCTGTTTTTT; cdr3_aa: CASNPGQGIWGRELFF
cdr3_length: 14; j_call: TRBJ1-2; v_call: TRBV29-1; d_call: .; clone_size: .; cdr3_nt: TGCAGCGTTGAAGGGACAGCAATAACCTATGGCTACACCTTC; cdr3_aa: CSVEGTAITYGYTF
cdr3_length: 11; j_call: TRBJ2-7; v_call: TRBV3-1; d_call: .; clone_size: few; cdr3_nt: TGTGCCAGCGCGAAAGGGTACGAGCAGTACTTC; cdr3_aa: CASAKGYEQYF
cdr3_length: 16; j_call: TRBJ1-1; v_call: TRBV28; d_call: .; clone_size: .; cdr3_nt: TGTGACAGCAGTTTATCAGGGGTGAGTTGGAACACTGAAGCTTTCTTT; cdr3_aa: CDSSLSGVSWNTEAFF
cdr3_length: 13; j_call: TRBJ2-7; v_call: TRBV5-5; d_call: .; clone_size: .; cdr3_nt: TGTGCCAGCAGCCCGCATCGGGGACTCGAGCAGTACTTC; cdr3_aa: CASSPHRGLEQYF
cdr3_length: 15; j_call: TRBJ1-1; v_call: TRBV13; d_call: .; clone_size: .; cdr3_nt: TGTGCCAGCAGCTCACGGGAACAGGGGAACACTGAAGCTTTCTTT; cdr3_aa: CASSSREQGNTEAFF
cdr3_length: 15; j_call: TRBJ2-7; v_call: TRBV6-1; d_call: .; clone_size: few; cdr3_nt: TGTGCCAGCAGTGAACCGGGCAGGGTATGGAGCGAGCAGTACTTC; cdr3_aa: CASSEPGRVWSEQYF
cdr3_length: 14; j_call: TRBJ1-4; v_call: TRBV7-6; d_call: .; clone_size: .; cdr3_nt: TGTGCCAGCAGCTTAGGAACCCGAAATGAAAAACTGTTTTTT; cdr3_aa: CASSLGTRNEKLFF
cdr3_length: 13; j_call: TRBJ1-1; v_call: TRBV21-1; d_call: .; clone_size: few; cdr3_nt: TGTGCCTTGGTGGGGGGGCCGGACACTGAAGCTTTCTTT; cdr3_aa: CALVGGPDTEAFF
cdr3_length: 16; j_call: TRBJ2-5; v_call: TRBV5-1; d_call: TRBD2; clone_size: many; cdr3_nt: TGCGCCAGCAGCTTGGATCCGGGACTAGCTGGGGAGACCCAGTACTTC; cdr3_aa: CASSLDPGLAGETQYF
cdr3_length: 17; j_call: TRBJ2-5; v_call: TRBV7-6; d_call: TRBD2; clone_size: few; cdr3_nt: TGTGCCAGCAGCTTAGTGGGTTTGCGGGGGGAACAAGAGACCCAGTACTTC; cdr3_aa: CASSLVGLRGEQETQYF
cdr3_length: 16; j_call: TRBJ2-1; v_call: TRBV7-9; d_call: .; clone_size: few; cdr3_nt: TGTGCCAGCAGCTTAGGTGCAGGGTTTATGGGCAATGAGCAGTTCTTC; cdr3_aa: CASSLGAGFMGNEQFF
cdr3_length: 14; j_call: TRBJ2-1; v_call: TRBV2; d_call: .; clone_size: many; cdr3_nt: TGTGCCAGCTCTACAAGGAGCTCCTACAATGAGCAGTTCTTC; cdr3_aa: CASSTRSSYNEQFF
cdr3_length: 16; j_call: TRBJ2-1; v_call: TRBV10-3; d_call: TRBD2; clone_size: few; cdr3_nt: TGTGCCATCAGTGAACAGCGGGGTAGCTCCTACAATGAGCAGTTCTTC; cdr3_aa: CAISEQRGSSYNEQFF
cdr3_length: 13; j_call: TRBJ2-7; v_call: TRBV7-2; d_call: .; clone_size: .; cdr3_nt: TGTGCCGGCAGCCGCCCGGAGTCCTACGAGCAGTACTTC; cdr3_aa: CAGSRPESYEQYF
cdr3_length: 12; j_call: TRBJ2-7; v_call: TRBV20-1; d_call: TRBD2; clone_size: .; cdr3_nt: TGCAGTGCTAGGCGGGAGGCCCGGGAGCAGTACTTC; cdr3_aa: CSARREAREQYF
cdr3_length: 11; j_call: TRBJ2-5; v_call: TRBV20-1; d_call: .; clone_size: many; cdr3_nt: TGCAGTGCTAGAGCCGGAGAGACCCAGTACTTC; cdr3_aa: CSARAGETQYF
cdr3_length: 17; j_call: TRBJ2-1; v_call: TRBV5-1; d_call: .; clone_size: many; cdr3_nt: TGCGCCAGCAGCCTCCTGGAAGGGAAAGGGGTATACAATGAGCAGTTCTTC; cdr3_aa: CASSLLEGKGVYNEQFF
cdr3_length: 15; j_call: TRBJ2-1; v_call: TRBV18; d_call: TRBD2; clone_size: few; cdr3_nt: TGTGCCAGCTCACCCCGGACTAGCGGGAGATATGAGCAGTTCTTC; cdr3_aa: CASSPRTSGRYEQFF
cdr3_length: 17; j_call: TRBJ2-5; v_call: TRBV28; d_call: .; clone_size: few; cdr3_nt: TGTGCCAGCAGTCCCCCGCACTCTTACCAGGGCGGAGAGACCCAGTACTTC; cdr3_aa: CASSPPHSYQGGETQYF
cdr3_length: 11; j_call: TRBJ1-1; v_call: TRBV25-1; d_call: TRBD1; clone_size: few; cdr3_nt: TGTGCCAGCAAGGAGGGGGCCGGGGCTTTCTTT; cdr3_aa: CASKEGAGAFF
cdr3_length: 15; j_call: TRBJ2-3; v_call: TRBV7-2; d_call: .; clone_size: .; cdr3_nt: TGTGCCAGCAGCTTAGCGGGGTTCGGGGCGGATACGCAGTATTTT; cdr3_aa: CASSLAGFGADTQYF
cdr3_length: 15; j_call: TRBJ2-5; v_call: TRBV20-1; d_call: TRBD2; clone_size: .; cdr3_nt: TGCAGTGCTAGAGATCCCGGGAGGGCCCGGGAGACCCAGTACTTC; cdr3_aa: CSARDPGRARETQYF
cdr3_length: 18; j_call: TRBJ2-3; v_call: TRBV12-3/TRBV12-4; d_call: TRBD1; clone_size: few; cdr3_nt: TGTGCCAGCAGCCCCTGGACAGGAGACTCGTTTTCCACAGATACGCAGTATTTT; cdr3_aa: CASSPWTGDSFSTDTQYF